Listed here are 32 T cell receptor beta chains from one sample, sequenced in a study of identifying expanded T cells in peripheral blood. TCRdb keeps only in-frame clones here, not all; method: immunoSEQ multiplex PCR. The profile shows under 70,000 clones, over 75% of them singletons. The sample was blood. These receptors were collected from a person aged 18 to 69 in good health.

The CDR3 loop is CASSPQGLANNEQFF. The DNA of the CDR3 is TGTGCCAGTAGTCCTCAAGGACTAGCCAACAATGAGCAGTTCTTC. This chain links TRBV19 with TRBJ2-1, with 8 bases lining up with TRBD2. Germline CDR1 LNHDA, CDR2 SQIVND (reference sequence). V gave up 5 bases and J gave up 5 bases; unmatched junction bases: 8. This CDR3 is built from 15 residues.

The V and J genes are TRBV18 and TRBJ2-3; perhaps TRBD1 as D (6 bases). The CDR3 length is 13 residues. Germline V CDR1 and CDR2: KGHSH, LQKENI. The V and J ends lost 6 bases and 1 base respectively, with 8 bases between them. This CDR3 reads CASSRQGTDTQYF. The DNA of the CDR3 is TGTGCCAGCTCGCGACAGGGCACAGATACGCAGTATTTT.

The rearrangement joins TRBV25-1 to TRBJ2-1; 11 bases map to TRBD2. After removal of 1 base from V and 8 bases from J, the junction contained 7 bases not matched to a gene. The CDR3 extends over 16 amino acids. The germline V gene encodes CDR1 MGHDK and CDR2 SYGVNS. The CDR3 nucleotides read TGTGCCAGCAGTGAATTGGGTCTAGCGGGAGGCGATGAGCAGTTCTTC. Residues: CASSELGLAGGDEQFF.

This chain joins TRBV11-2 and TRBJ2-5; maybe TRBD2 (6 bases). With 4 bases removed from V and 2 bases from J, the gap between germline ends came to 11 bases. The germline CDR1 and CDR2 sequences are SGHAT and FQNNGV. This CDR3 is built from 14 residues. As DNA, the CDR3 is TGTGCCAGCAGCTCGTGGGGGACTCAAGAGACCCAGTACTTC. It yields the protein CASSSWGTQETQYF.

In its sample, this clone was seen a few times. The chain recombines TRBV15 with TRBJ1-5, with 7 bases lining up with TRBD1. Unmatched junction bases numbered 4, after V lost 4 bases and J lost 4 bases. CDR3 size: 14 residues. Germline assignment: CDR1 LNHNV and CDR2 YYDKDF (reference sequence). The CDR3 bases are TGTGCCACCAGCACCGGACAGGAAAATCAGCCCCAGCATTTT. The encoded protein is CATSTGQENQPQHF.

The chain combines TRBV9 with TRBJ2-5; 9 positions agree with TRBD2. The germline CDR1 and CDR2 sequences are SGDLS and YYNGEE. The CDR3 covers 17 residues. V dropped 4 bases and J dropped 3; count of bases not matched to a gene: 13. CDR3 DNA: TGTGCCAGCAGCCCCCGCCTGGGGCGGGGGGGGAAAGAGACCCAGTACTTC. Translating gives CASSPRLGRGGKETQYF.

The J gene is TRBJ2-3, the V gene TRBV5-6, with TRBD2 matching over 10 bases. The V gene's germline CDR1 is SGHDT and CDR2 YYEEEE. Trimming took 1 base from V and 7 from J; bases not matched to a gene: 12. The CDR3 loop spans 17 amino acids. For the CDR3, the DNA is TGTGCCAGCAGCTTGATCTCAACTAGCGGGGATTGGAATACGCAGTATTTT. Amino acids: CASSLISTSGDWNTQYF.

This sequence joins TRBV30 and TRBJ1-6, with 7 nucleotides matching TRBD1. CDR1 and CDR2 (germline): GTSNPN, SVGIG (reference sequence). The CDR3 runs 13 residues. The ends lost 5 bases at V and 7 bases at J; junction bases unmatched: 5. The DNA of the CDR3 is TGTGCCTGGGGCAGGGGGAACAATTCACCCCTCCACTTT. It is translated as CAWGRGNNSPLHF.

The chain couples TRBV6-6 to TRBJ2-7; TRBD1 matches at 10 bases. The CDR3 totals 15 residues. Per the germline V gene, CDR1 is MNHNY and CDR2 is SVGAGI (reference sequence). V shed 0 bases and J 3 bases; nucleotides not matched to a gene: 2. In DNA, the CDR3 is TGTGCCAGCAGTTACTCCGGGACAGGGGACTACGAGCAGTACTTC. As protein: CASSYSGTGDYEQYF.

This rearrangement joins TRBV18 to TRBJ2-7; D may be TRBD2 (6 bases). The CDR3 is 14 amino acids. V was trimmed by 6 bases and J by 0 bases, leaving 12 bases between them. In germline, CDR1 is KGHSH, CDR2 LQKENI. CDR3 sequence: CASSPTTSSYEQYF. For the CDR3, the DNA is TGTGCCAGCTCGCCCACGACTAGCTCCTACGAGCAGTACTTC.

The rearrangement uses TRBV7-9 and TRBJ2-2; D uncertain. The CDR3 loop spans 13 amino acids. CDR1 is SEHNR and CDR2 is FQNEAQ in the germline V gene (reference sequence). The V end lost 3 bases, the J end lost 7 bases, and 9 bases lay between the germline ends. CDR3 in amino acids: CASSFGIHGELFF. CDR3 in DNA: TGTGCCAGCAGCTTTGGGATTCACGGGGAGCTGTTTTTT.

The V gene is TRBV4-1, the J gene TRBJ2-3, with 8 bases fitting TRBD1. The CDR3 covers 16 residues. Losses at the gene ends were 0 bases for V and 7 bases for J; bases not matched to a gene: 9. Germline assignment: CDR1 MGHRA and CDR2 YSYEKL. The CDR3 spells CASSQEPPGGAHTQYF. The CDR3 region has the DNA TGCGCCAGCAGCCAAGAACCCCCAGGGGGCGCCCATACGCAGTATTTT.

This clone occurred a few times. This chain links TRBV7-9 with TRBJ1-2, with D perhaps TRBD1 (5 bases). This CDR3 comprises 13 residues. Germline values: CDR1 SEHNR, CDR2 FQNEAQ (reference sequence). V lost 3 bases to trimming and J lost 2 bases, with 7 bases between them. This CDR3 is CASSLWTNYGYTF. The CDR3 DNA sequence: TGTGCCAGCAGCTTGTGGACAAACTATGGCTACACCTTC.

This rearrangement joins TRBV18 to TRBJ1-6, with D perhaps matching TRBD1 (5 bases). V was trimmed by 3 bases and J by 6 bases, leaving 12 bases between them. The CDR3 loop spans 15 amino acids. Germline CDR1 KGHSH, CDR2 LQKENI. The CDR3 sequence is CASSPQGPGNSPLHF. DNA for the CDR3: TGTGCCAGCTCACCTCAGGGCCCTGGTAATTCACCCCTCCACTTT.

This clone has only a few counts. V gene TRBV4-1 combines with J gene TRBJ1-2; D ambiguous. The ends were cut back, 0 bases at V and 1 base at J, with 9 bases in the middle. Germline assignment: CDR1 MGHRA and CDR2 YSYEKL. The CDR3 sequence is 15 residues long. The CDR3 DNA reads TGCGCCAGCAGCCAAGATCGGACGGGTAACTATGGCTACACCTTC. Protein product: CASSQDRTGNYGYTF.

The chain recombines TRBV28 with TRBJ1-4; no definite D call. The CDR3 covers 16 residues. Germline V lookup: CDR1 MDHEN, CDR2 SYDVKM. Trimming took 2 bases from V and 5 from J, leaving 15 bases between them. Here the CDR3 reads CASSLSGNPVNEKLFF. For the CDR3, the DNA is TGTGCCAGCAGTTTAAGCGGCAACCCGGTCAATGAAAAACTGTTTTTT.

This rearrangement joins TRBV5-1 to TRBJ1-2; D unresolved. This CDR3 contains 15 residues. Germline V gene lookup returns CDR1 SGHRS and CDR2 YFSETQ. Trimming took off 4 bases at V and 5 bases at J, with 18 bases between the two ends. The CDR3 coding sequence is TGCGCCAGCAGCCCGAGTTTGAGGGTCCGTTATGGCTACACCTTC. This encodes CASSPSLRVRYGYTF.

The genes are TRBV5-1 and TRBJ1-1; D perhaps matches TRBD1 (5 bases). The CDR3 contains 15 residues. Germline lookup yields CDR1 SGHRS and CDR2 YFSETQ. Trimming left V 4 bases short and J 7 bases short, with 20 bases between. The CDR3 loop is CASSPGLSDSSEAFF. As DNA, the CDR3 is TGCGCCAGCAGCCCGGGGTTAAGTGACAGCAGTGAAGCTTTCTTT.

The rearrangement joins TRBV6-5 to TRBJ2-7, with D possibly TRBD2 on 5 matching bases. Trimming stripped 2 bases from V and 3 bases from J, with 8 bases between. Germline CDR1 reads MNHEY; CDR2 reads SVGAGI. The CDR3 totals 13 residues. CDR3 sequence (DNA): TGTGCCAGCAGTTACGGACTCGGCTACGAGCAGTACTTC. This codes for CASSYGLGYEQYF.

The chain carries TRBV7-2 and TRBJ2-5, with D possibly matching TRBD1 (5 bases). Trimming took off 6 bases at V and 5 bases at J, with 19 bases between the two ends. Germline lookup yields CDR1 SGHTA and CDR2 FQGNSA. The CDR3 runs 15 residues. This chain's CDR3 is CASRQIQGGAETQYF. CDR3 nucleotides: TGTGCCAGCAGACAAATTCAGGGTGGAGCGGAGACCCAGTACTTC.

The CDR3 DNA sequence: TGTGCCAGCAGCGCCGGTTTGAGGCGGGAAAAACTGTTTTTT. It translates to CASSAGLRREKLFF. The rearrangement links TRBV9 to TRBJ1-4; D remains ambiguous. This CDR3 has 14 amino acids. V was pared by 3 bases and J by 8 bases, with 14 bases between. CDR1 and CDR2 from the germline V gene are SGDLS and YYNGEE.

The CDR3 sequence is CASSLGTVRNQPQHF. Here the CDR3 DNA reads TGTGCCAGCAGTCTCGGGACAGTCAGAAATCAGCCCCAGCATTTT. This chain joins TRBV14 and TRBJ1-5; 7 nucleotides align to TRBD1. This CDR3 is built from 15 residues. The V gene's germline CDR1 is SGHDN and CDR2 FVKESK. J was trimmed by 4 bases and V by 6 bases; bases with no gene match: 9.

The rearrangement links TRBV4-1 to TRBJ2-1; 9 positions agree with TRBD2. J lost 8 bases, V lost 1 base, and 12 bases had no gene match. This CDR3 contains 17 residues. In germline, CDR1 is MGHRA, CDR2 YSYEKL. The CDR3 region has the DNA TGCGCCAGCAGCCAAGGTCGGGGCGGGAGGGCTTCGGATGAGCAGTTCTTC. Its translation is CASSQGRGGRASDEQFF.

The chain is built from TRBV28 and TRBJ2-1, with D uncertain. The CDR3 sequence is 17 residues long. Looked up from germline, CDR1 is MDHEN and CDR2 is SYDVKM. V shed 0 bases and J shed 6 bases, with 18 bases lying between them. Here the CDR3 reads CASSLWSGLGKGNEQFF. In DNA, the CDR3 is TGTGCCAGCAGTTTATGGTCTGGGTTAGGAAAGGGCAATGAGCAGTTCTTC.

V usage is TRBV4-1 and J usage is TRBJ2-1; 7 nucleotides line up with TRBD2. J lost 6 bases, V lost 7 bases, and 9 bases had no gene match. Germline V gene sequence: CDR1 MGHRA, CDR2 YSYEKL. The CDR3 has 14 residues. The CDR3 nucleotides are TGCGCCAGCACTACTGCGGGAGTGCCCAATGAGCAGTTCTTC. As protein: CASTTAGVPNEQFF.

This clone showed up many times. The V call is TRBV6-4, the J call TRBJ2-1; 12 bases fit TRBD2. Germline V lookup: CDR1 MRHNA, CDR2 SNTAGT. Losses at the gene ends were 3 bases for V and 2 bases for J; bases not matched to a gene: 5. CDR3 length: 17 amino acids. The DNA for the CDR3 is TGTGCCAGCAGTGAAGGTCCTAGCGGGGGGGCCTACAATGAGCAGTTCTTC. It codes for CASSEGPSGGAYNEQFF.

The chain combines TRBV2 with TRBJ2-1, with D unresolved. The CDR3 loop spans 11 amino acids. The V end was cut by 5 bases, the J end by 10 bases, with 9 bases between. Looked up from germline, CDR1 is SNHLY and CDR2 is FYNNEI. The CDR3 DNA is TGTGCCAGCAGTAGGACGGACGAGCAGTTCTTC. Translation: CASSRTDEQFF.

The chain links TRBV7-6 to TRBJ2-1, with 11 bases matching TRBD2. This CDR3 comprises 18 residues. V was pared by 0 bases and J by 6 bases, with 10 bases of the junction left unmatched. Germline CDR1 and CDR2: SGHVS and FNYEAQ. The CDR3 bases are TGTGCCAGCAGCTTAGCGGAGGCTAGCGGGAGGCCGGGCAATGAGCAGTTCTTC. Protein sequence: CASSLAEASGRPGNEQFF. Full variable domain (remainder filled in from reference TRBV7-6 and TRBJ2-1): GAGVSQSPRYKVTKRGQDVALRCDPISGHVSLYWYRQALGQGPEFLTYFNYEAQQDKSGLPNDRFSAERPEGSISTLTIQRTEQRDSAMYRCASSLAEASGRPGNEQFFGPGTRLTVL.

The chain combines TRBV19 with TRBJ2-7; 7 nucleotides align to TRBD1. The CDR3 contains 14 residues. CDR1 LNHDA and CDR2 SQIVND come from the germline V gene (reference sequence). J lost 2 bases, V lost 4 bases, and 5 bases had no gene match. In DNA, the CDR3 is TGTGCCAGTAGTACCGGACAGGAGCCCTACGAGCAGTACTTC. It yields the protein CASSTGQEPYEQYF.

The J gene is TRBJ2-2, the V gene TRBV29-1; 8 nucleotides match TRBD1. Germline V gives CDR1 SQVTM, CDR2 ANQGSEA. The CDR3 has 13 amino acids. The junction had 1 base not matched to a gene; V was cut back by 6 bases and J by 1 base. The CDR3 region is CSVDRGNTGELFF. For the CDR3, the DNA is TGCAGCGTCGACAGGGGGAACACCGGGGAGCTGTTTTTT.

This sequence joins TRBV4-2 and TRBJ2-1; D perhaps matches TRBD1 (6 bases). The germline gives CDR1 LGHNA, CDR2 YNFKEQ. The CDR3 extends over 15 amino acids. With 3 bases removed from V and 3 bases from J, the gap between germline ends came to 12 bases. CDR3 nucleotide sequence: TGTGCCAGCAGCCAGCGACAGGCCGACTACAATGAGCAGTTCTTC. This encodes CASSQRQADYNEQFF.

This chain links TRBV5-1 with TRBJ2-3; 15 nucleotides agree with TRBD2. The CDR3 extends over 16 amino acids. With 3 bases clipped from V and 2 bases from J, the junction kept 1 base outside the gene matches. Germline-derived CDR1 and CDR2 are SGHRS and YFSETQ. The CDR3 reads CASSWTSGGVTDTQYF. DNA for the CDR3: TGCGCCAGCAGCTGGACTAGCGGGGGGGTCACAGATACGCAGTATTTT. The variable domain in full, with the rest retrieved from reference TRBV5-1 and TRBJ2-3, is KAGVTQTPRYLIKTRGQQVTLSCSPISGHRSVSWYQQTPGQGLQFLFEYFSETQRNKGNFPGRFSGRQFSNSRSEMNVSTLELGDSALYLCASSWTSGGVTDTQYFGPGTRLTVL.